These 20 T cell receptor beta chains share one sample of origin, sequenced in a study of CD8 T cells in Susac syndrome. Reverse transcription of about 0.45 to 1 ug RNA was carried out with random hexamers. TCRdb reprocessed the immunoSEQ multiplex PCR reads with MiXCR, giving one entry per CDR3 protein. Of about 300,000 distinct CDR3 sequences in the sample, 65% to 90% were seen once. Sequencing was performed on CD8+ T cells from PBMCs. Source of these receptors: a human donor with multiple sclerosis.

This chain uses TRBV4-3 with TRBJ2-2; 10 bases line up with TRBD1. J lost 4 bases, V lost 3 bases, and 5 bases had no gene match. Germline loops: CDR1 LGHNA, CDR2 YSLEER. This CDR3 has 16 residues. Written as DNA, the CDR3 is TGCGCCAGCAGCCAGCGGGACAGGGGACCCACCGGGGAGCTGTTTTTT. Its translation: CASSQRDRGPTGELFF.

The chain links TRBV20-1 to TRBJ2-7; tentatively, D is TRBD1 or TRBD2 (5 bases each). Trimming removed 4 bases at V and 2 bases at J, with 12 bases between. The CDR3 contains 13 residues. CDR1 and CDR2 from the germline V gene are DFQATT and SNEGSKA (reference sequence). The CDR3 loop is CSANPGTAYEQYF. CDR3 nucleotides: TGCAGTGCTAACCCCGGGACGGCCTACGAGCAGTACTTC.

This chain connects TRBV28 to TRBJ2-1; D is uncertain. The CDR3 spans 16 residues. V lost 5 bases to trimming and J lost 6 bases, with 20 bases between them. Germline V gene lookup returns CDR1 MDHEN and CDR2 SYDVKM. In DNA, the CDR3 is TGTGCCAGCAGTACCCCGGTACATCCGCTAGTCAATGAGCAGTTCTTC. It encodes CASSTPVHPLVNEQFF.

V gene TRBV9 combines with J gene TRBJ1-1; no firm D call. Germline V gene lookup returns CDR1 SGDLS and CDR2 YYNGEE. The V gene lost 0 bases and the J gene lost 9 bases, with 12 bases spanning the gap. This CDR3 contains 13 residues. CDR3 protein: CASSVDWRGKAFF. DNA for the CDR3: TGTGCCAGCAGCGTAGATTGGAGAGGGAAAGCTTTCTTT. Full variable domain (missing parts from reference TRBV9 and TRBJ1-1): DSGVTQTPKHLITATGQRVTLRCSPRSGDLSVYWYQQSLDQGLQFLIQYYNGEERAKGNILERFSAQQFPDLHSELNLSSLELGDSALYFCASSVDWRGKAFFGQGTRLTVV.

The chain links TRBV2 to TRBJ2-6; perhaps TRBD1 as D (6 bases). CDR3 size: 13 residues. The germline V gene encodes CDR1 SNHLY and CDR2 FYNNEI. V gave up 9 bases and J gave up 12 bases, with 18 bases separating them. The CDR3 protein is CASLERTAVVLTF. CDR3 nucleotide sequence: TGTGCCAGTCTTGAGCGGACAGCGGTCGTCCTGACTTTC.

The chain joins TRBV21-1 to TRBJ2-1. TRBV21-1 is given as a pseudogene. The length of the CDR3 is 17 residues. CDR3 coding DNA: TGTGCCAGCAGCAAAGGTTGGCTCGAGTGCTCCTACAATGAGCAGTTCTTC. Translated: CASSKGWLECSYNEQFF.

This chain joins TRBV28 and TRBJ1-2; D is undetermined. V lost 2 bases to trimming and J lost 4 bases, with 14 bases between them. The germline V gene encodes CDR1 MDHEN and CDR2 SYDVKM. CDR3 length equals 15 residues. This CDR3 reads CASSLRALDGYGYTF. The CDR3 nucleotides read TGTGCCAGCAGTTTACGGGCCCTGGATGGCTATGGCTACACCTTC.

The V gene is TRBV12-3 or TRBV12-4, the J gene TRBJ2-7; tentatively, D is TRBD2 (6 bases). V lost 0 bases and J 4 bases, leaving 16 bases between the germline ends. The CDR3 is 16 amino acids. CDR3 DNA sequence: TGTGCCAGCAGTTTAGCGCGGGAAGGCGGGACGTACGAGCAGTACTTC. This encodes CASSLAREGGTYEQYF.

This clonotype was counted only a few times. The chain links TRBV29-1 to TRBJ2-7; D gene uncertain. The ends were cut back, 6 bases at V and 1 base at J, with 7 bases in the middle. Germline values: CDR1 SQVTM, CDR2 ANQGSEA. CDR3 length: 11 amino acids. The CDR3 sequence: CSVKSSYEQYF. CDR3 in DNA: TGCAGCGTCAAAAGTTCCTACGAGCAGTACTTC.

CDR3 sequence: CASSFSGYTF. For the CDR3, the DNA is TGTGCCAGCAGCTTTAGTGGCTACACCTTC. This chain connects TRBV7-9 to TRBJ1-2; no clear D. Germline V gene data show CDR1 as SEHNR and CDR2 as FQNEAQ (reference sequence). The V end lost 3 bases, the J end lost 7 bases, and 3 bases lay between the germline ends. The CDR3 has 10 residues.

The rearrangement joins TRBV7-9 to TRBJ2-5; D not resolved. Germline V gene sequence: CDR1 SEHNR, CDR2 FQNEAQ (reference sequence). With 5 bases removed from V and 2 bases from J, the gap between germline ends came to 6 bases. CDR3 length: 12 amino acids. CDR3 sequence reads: CASSPLQETQYF. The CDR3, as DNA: TGTGCCAGCAGCCCCCTACAAGAGACCCAGTACTTC. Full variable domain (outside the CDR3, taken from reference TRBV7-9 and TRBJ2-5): DTGVSQNPRHKITKRGQNVTFRCDPISEHNRLYWYRQTLGQGPEFLTYFQNEAQLEKSRLLSDRFSAERPKGSFSTLEIQRTEQGDSAMYLCASSPLQETQYFGPGTRLLVL.

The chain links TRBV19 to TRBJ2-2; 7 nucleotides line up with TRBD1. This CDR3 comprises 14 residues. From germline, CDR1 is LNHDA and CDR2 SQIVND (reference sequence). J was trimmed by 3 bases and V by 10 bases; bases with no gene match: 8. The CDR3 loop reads CATKDRMDTGELFF. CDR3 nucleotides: TGTGCCACCAAGGACAGGATGGACACCGGGGAGCTGTTTTTT.

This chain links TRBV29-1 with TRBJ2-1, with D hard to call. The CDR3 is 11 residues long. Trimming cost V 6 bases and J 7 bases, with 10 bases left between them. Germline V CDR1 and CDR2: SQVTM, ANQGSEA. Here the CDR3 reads CSVPTGNEQFF. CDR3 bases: TGCAGCGTCCCTACGGGTAATGAGCAGTTCTTC.

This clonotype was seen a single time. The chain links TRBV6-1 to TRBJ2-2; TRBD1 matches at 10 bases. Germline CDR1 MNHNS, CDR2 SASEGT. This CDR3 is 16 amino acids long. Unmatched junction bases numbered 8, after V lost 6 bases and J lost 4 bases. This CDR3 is CASREWTGGITGELFF. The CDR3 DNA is TGTGCCAGCAGGGAGTGGACAGGGGGAATCACCGGGGAGCTGTTTTTT.

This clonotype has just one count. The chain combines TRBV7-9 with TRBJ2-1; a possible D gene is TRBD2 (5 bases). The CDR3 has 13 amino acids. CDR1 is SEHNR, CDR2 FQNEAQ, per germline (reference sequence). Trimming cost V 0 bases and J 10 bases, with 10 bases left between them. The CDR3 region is CASSLAFGGEQFF. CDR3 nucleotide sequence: TGTGCCAGCAGCTTAGCGTTCGGCGGGGAGCAGTTCTTC.

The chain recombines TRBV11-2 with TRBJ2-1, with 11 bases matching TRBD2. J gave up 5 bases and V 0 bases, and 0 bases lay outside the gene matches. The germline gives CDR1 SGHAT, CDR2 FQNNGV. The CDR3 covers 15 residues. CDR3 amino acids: CASSLELAGDNEQFF. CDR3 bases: TGTGCCAGCAGCTTAGAACTAGCGGGGGACAATGAGCAGTTCTTC.

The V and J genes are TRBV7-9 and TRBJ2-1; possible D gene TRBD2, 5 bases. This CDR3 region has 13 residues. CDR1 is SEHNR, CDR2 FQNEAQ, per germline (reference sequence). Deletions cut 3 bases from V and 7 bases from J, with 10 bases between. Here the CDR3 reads CASSFPGMNEQFF. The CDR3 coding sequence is TGTGCCAGCAGCTTTCCGGGAATGAATGAGCAGTTCTTC. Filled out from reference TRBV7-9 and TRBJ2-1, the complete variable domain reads DTGVSQNPRHKITKRGQNVTFRCDPISEHNRLYWYRQTLGQGPEFLTYFQNEAQLEKSRLLSDRFSAERPKGSFSTLEIQRTEQGDSAMYLCASSFPGMNEQFFGPGTRLTVL.

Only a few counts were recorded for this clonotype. The DNA for the CDR3 is TGTGCCAGCAGTTACGTAAACACCGGGGAGCTGTTTTTT. Its translation: CASSYVNTGELFF. This chain joins TRBV6-5 and TRBJ2-2; D gene unclear. The CDR3 is 13 residues long. Germline-derived CDR1 and CDR2 are MNHEY and SVGAGI. With 2 bases removed from V and 2 bases from J, the gap between germline ends came to 3 bases.

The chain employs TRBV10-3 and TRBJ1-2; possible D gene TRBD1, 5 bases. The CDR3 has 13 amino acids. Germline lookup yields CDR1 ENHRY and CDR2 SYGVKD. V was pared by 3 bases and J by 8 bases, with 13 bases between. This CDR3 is CAISDNPGTGYTF. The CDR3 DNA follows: TGTGCCATCAGTGATAATCCAGGGACCGGCTACACCTTC.

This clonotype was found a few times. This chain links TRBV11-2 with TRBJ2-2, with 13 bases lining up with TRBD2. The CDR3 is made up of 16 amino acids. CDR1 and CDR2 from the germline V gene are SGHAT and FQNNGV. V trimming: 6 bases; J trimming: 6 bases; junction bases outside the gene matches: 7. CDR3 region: CASSSGLAGAPGELFF. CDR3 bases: TGTGCCAGCAGTTCAGGACTAGCGGGAGCCCCCGGGGAGCTGTTTTTT.